The clone carrying this TCR beta chain has just a few counts. Using its own MiXCR run on the 5' RACE reads, TCRdb lists one record per CDR3 protein. The sample lists 300,000 to 350,000 distinct CDR3 sequences; over 3.5% were seen once. This record belongs to a study of T cells after yellow fever vaccination. The material sequenced was PBMCs, taken 15 days after the yellow fever booster vaccination. The receptor comes from a man between 18 and 29 years old who received the YFV17D yellow fever vaccine.

The DNA of the CDR3 is TGCAGTGCTAGAGATAAGTCGATACGTTGGGGAGAAGCTTTCTTT. This gives the protein CSARDKSIRWGEAFF. V is TRBV20-1 and J is TRBJ1-1; D is undetermined. CDR1 and CDR2 from the germline V gene are DFQATT and SNEGSKA (reference sequence). V lost 0 bases and J 8 bases, leaving 19 bases between the germline ends. The CDR3 extends over 15 amino acids.